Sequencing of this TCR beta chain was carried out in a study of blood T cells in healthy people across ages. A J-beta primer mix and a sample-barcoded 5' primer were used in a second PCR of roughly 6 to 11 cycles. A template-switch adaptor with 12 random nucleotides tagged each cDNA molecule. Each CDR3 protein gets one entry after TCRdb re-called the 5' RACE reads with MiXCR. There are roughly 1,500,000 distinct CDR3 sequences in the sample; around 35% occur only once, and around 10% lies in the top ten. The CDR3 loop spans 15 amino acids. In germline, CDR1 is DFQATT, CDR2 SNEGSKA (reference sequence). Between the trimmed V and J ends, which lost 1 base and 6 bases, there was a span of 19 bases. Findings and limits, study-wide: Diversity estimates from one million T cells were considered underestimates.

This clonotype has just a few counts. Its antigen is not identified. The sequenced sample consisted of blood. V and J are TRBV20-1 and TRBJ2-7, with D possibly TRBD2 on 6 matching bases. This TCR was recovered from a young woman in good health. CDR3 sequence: CSARGGTAPGGEQYF. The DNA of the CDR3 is TGCAGTGCTAGAGGGGGTACAGCACCCGGGGGCGAGCAGTACTTC.